Many counts were recorded for the clone carrying this TCR beta chain. Antigen: not known. The ends lost 5 bases at V and 5 bases at J; junction bases unmatched: 16. Germline values: CDR1 SGHTA, CDR2 FQGNSA. The CDR3 is 17 amino acids. TCRdb redid the calling of the reads with MiXCR, one entry per CDR3 protein. The sample lists about 500,000 distinct CDR3 sequences, 33% occurring once. This specimen belongs to a study of T cell repertoires in cytomegalovirus infection. General study results and limits: HLA-C-restricted CMV clonotypes gave the most frequent clonotype in two of eight donors.

This chain links TRBV7-2 with TRBJ1-2, with 8 bases aligning to TRBD1. The material sequenced was cultured PBMCs, taken from culture after CMV antigen stimulation. The source of this sequence is a human donor in good health (CMV status not recorded). Some clones in this sample may be carry-over from other donors' samples. The CDR3: CASSPASRVGQGYGYTF. Here the CDR3 DNA reads TGTGCCAGCAGCCCCGCAAGCCGGGTTGGACAGGGATATGGCTACACCTTC.